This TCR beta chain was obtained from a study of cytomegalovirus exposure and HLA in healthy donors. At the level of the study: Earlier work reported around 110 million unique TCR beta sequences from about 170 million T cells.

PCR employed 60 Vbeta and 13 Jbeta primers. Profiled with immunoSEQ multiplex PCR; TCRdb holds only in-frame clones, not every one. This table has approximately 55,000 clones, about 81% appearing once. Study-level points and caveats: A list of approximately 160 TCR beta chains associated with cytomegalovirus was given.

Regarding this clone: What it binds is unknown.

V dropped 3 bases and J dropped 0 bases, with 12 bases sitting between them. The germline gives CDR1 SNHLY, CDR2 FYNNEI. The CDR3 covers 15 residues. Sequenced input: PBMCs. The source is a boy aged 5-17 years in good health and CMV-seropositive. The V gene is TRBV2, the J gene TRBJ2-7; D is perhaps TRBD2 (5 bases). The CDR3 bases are TGTGCCAGCAGTGAGAGGGTACCGAGCTCCTACGAGCAGTACTTC. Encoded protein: CASSERVPSSYEQYF.